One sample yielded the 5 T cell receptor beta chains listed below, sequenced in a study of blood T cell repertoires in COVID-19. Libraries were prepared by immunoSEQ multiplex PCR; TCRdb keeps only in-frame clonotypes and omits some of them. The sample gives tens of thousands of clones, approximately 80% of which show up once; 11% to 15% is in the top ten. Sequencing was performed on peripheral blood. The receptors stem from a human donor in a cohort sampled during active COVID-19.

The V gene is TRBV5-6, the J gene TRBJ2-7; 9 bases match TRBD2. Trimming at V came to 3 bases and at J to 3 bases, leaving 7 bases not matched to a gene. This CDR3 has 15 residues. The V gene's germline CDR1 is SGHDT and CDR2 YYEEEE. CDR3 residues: CASSSLSGSVYEQYF. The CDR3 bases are TGTGCCAGCAGCTCCCTTAGCGGGAGCGTCTACGAGCAGTACTTC.

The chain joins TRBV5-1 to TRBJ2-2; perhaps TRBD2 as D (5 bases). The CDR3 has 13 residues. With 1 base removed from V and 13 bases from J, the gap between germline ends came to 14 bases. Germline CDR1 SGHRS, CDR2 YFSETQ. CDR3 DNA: TGCGCCAGCAGCTTGAGTGAGGGTTATTTGCTGTTTTTT. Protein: CASSLSEGYLLFF.

The CDR3 DNA reads TGTGCCATCAGTGACCAGACAGGGGGCAAAAACATTCAGTACTTC. This codes for CAISDQTGGKNIQYF. V and J are TRBV10-3 and TRBJ2-4, with 9 positions matching TRBD1. The J segment lost 3 bases and the V segment lost 3 bases, leaving 3 bases of the junction unmatched. CDR1 and CDR2 from the germline V gene are ENHRY and SYGVKD. The CDR3 is made up of 15 amino acids.

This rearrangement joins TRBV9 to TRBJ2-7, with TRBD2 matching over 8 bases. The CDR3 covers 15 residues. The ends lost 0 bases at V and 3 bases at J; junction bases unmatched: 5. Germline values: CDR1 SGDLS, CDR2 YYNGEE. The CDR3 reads CASSVGIAGIYEQYF. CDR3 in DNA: TGTGCCAGCAGCGTAGGAATAGCGGGGATCTACGAGCAGTACTTC.

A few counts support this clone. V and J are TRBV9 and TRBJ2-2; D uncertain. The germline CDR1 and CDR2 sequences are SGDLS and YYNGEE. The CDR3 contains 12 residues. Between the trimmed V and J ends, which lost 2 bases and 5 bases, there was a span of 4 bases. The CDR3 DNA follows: TGTGCCAGCAGCGTCCCTACCGGGGAGCTGTTTTTT. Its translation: CASSVPTGELFF.